This TCR beta chain emerged from a study of beta chain features in type 1 diabetes. Sequenced material consisted of expressed TCRB transcripts (all of the isolated RNA was reverse transcribed). Profiling relied on immunoSEQ multiplex PCR, and the TCRdb table lists in-frame clones only, not all of them. Of about 150,000 clones listed, around a tenth are singletons. The CDR3 loop spans 15 amino acids. CDR1 and CDR2 from the germline V gene are SGHRS and YFSETQ. The V and J ends lost 6 bases and 2 bases, in that order; junction bases with no gene match: 8. Study-wide results and caveats: Researchers report that Type 1 diabetes patients had moderately but significantly shorter TCRB CDR3s across all four CD4+ subsets.

To note about this clone: Its target is unknown.

This clonotype was sampled from a young man with type 1 diabetes. Sequenced sample: central memory CD4+ T cells from blood. The rearrangement joins TRBV5-1 to TRBJ2-3; 8 positions agree with TRBD2. The CDR3 sequence is CASKDLAGSTDTQYF. CDR3 coding DNA: TGCGCCAGCAAAGACTTAGCGGGGTCCACAGATACGCAGTATTTT.